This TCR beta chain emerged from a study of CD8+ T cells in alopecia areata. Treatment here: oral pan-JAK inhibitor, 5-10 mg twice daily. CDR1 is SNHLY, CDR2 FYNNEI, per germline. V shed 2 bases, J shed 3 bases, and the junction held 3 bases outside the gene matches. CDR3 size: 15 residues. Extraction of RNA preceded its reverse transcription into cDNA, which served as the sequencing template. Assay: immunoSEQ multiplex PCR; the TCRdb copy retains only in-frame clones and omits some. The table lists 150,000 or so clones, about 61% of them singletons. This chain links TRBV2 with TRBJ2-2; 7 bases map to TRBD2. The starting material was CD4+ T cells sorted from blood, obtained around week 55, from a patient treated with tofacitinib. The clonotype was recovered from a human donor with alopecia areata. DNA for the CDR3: TGTGCCAGCAGTGAAACGCGGGGGTACACCGGGGAGCTGTTTTTT. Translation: CASSETRGYTGELFF. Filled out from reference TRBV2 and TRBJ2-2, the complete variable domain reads EPEVTQTPSHQVTQMGQEVILRCVPISNHLYFYWYRQILGQKVEFLVSFYNNEISEKSEIFDDQFSVERPDGSNFTLKIRSTKLEDSAMYFCASSETRGYTGELFFGEGSRLTVL.